The 27 T cell receptor beta chains in this list originate from one sample, sequenced in a study of CD8+CD57+ T cells in acquired aplastic anemia. Sequencing involved patients with CD8+CD57+ cell expansion previously shown by flow cytometry. CDR3 and TCR beta VDJ profiling relied on a genomic DNA template. TCRdb processed the reads anew with MiXCR; each CDR3 protein has one entry. There are about 160,000 distinct CDR3 sequences in the sample; around half occur only once, and around 2.9% lies in the top ten. The material sequenced was sorted CD4+, CD8+, or CD8+CD57+ T cells (not recorded which) from PBMCs. These receptors were collected from a human donor with aplastic anemia.

The rearrangement uses TRBV24-1 and TRBJ2-7; tentative D call: TRBD1 (5 bases). CDR1 KGHDR and CDR2 SFDVKD come from the germline V gene. Trimming removed 9 bases at V and 0 bases at J, with 14 bases between. This CDR3 has 14 amino acids. This CDR3 reads CATVGADSSYEQYF. The CDR3, as DNA: TGTGCCACCGTAGGGGCTGACAGCTCCTACGAGCAGTACTTC.

In this sample, this clonotype turned up a few times. Relative to the germline gene, one junction end is altered; a read error may explain this. The chain has TRBV2 and TRBJ2-5; TRBD1 or TRBD2 may be the D gene (5 bases each). The CDR3 has 12 residues. Germline assignment: CDR1 SNHLY and CDR2 FYNNEI. CDR3: CASSRDQETQYF. CDR3 in DNA: TGTGCCAGCAGTCGGGACCAAGAGACCCAGTACTTT.

The chain carries TRBV7-6 and TRBJ2-7, with 8 bases matching TRBD2. CDR3 length equals 15 residues. Germline loops: CDR1 SGHVS, CDR2 FNYEAQ. Germline trimming cut 3 bases from V and 5 bases from J; bases unmatched to any gene: 9. The CDR3 coding sequence is TGTGCCAGCAGCTTCGGACTAGCCCCGGTCCACGAGCAGTACTTC. This sequence encodes CASSFGLAPVHEQYF. The full variable domain, rest sourced from reference TRBV7-6 and TRBJ2-7, is GAGVSQSPRYKVTKRGQDVALRCDPISGHVSLYWYRQALGQGPEFLTYFNYEAQQDKSGLPNDRFSAERPEGSISTLTIQRTEQRDSAMYRCASSFGLAPVHEQYFGPGTRLTVT.

This clonotype was counted between two and nine times. The chain has TRBV15 and TRBJ1-6; TRBD1 matches 7 bases. V was clipped by 4 bases and J by 5 bases; unmatched bases: 5. This CDR3 comprises 15 residues. CDR1 and CDR2 (germline): LNHNV, YYDKDF (reference sequence). This CDR3 is CATSKQTGHNSPLHF. The CDR3 bases are TGTGCCACCAGCAAACAGACAGGGCATAATTCACCCCTCCACTTT. The variable domain in full, with the rest retrieved from reference TRBV15 and TRBJ1-6, is DAMVIQNPRYQVTQFGKPVTLSCSQTLNHNVMYWYQQKSSQAPKLLFHYYDKDFNNEADTPDNFQSRRPNTSFCFLDIRSPGLGDTAMYLCATSKQTGHNSPLHFGNGTRLTVT.

J is TRBJ2-7 and V is TRBV9, with D perhaps matching TRBD2 (5 bases). This CDR3 is 13 amino acids long. Germline CDR1 reads SGDLS; CDR2 reads YYNGEE. The germline V and J ends were trimmed by 3 bases and 2 bases, with 9 bases remaining between them. Here the CDR3 DNA reads TGTGCCAGCAGCGGACTATCTACCTACGAGCAGTACTTC. Residues: CASSGLSTYEQYF.

This clonotype occurred a few times. The rearrangement uses TRBV19 and TRBJ1-5; D is unresolved. Germline CDR1 reads LNHDA; CDR2 reads SQIVND (reference sequence). V was trimmed by 5 bases and J by 3 bases, leaving 8 bases between them. The CDR3 extends over 13 amino acids. The CDR3 DNA is TGTGCCAGTAGTTATGGGGACAATCAGCCCCAGCATTTT. It is translated as CASSYGDNQPQHF.

There are many counts of this clonotype. V is TRBV19 and J is TRBJ1-5; no clear D gene. This CDR3 contains 13 residues. The germline V gene has CDR1 LNHDA and CDR2 SQIVND (reference sequence). V was pared by 7 bases and J by 9 bases, with 16 bases between. The CDR3 DNA reads as TGTGCCAGTAATCGGAACGCCCGGGGGCCCCAGCATTTT. Protein sequence: CASNRNARGPQHF.

The chain recombines TRBV7-2 with TRBJ2-7, with TRBD2 as a possible D gene (5 bases). V was pared by 2 bases and J by 6 bases, with 17 bases between. The CDR3 covers 15 residues. Germline V CDR1 and CDR2: SGHTA, FQGNSA. In nucleotides, the CDR3 is TGTGCCAGCAGCTTAAGTGCGACTATGGTGGGCGAGCAGTACTTC. Amino acid sequence: CASSLSATMVGEQYF.

On this clonotype itself: A read error is possible here, since a much larger clone lies one base away. The conserved closing phenylalanine or tryptophan is absent in this CDR3, likely reflecting a read error. The rearrangement joins TRBV4-1 to TRBJ2-7; D uncertain. Trimming removed 0 bases at V and 0 bases at J, with 9 bases between. CDR1 is MGHRA, CDR2 YSYEKL, per germline. The CDR3 covers 15 residues. CDR3 protein: CASSQDPVASYEQYL. The CDR3 bases are TGCGCCAGCAGCCAAGATCCTGTGGCCTCCTACGAGCAGTACCTC.

The chain recombines TRBV13 with TRBJ1-1; a possible D gene is TRBD1 (6 bases). Germline V gene lookup returns CDR1 PRHDT and CDR2 FYEKMQ (reference sequence). The CDR3 length is 14 residues. The V gene lost 6 bases and the J gene lost 7 bases, with 18 bases spanning the gap. CDR3 nucleotide sequence: TGTGCCAGCAGGCATAAGGGGGGGGCGGGTGAAGCTTTCTTT. It specifies CASRHKGGAGEAFF.

Ten or more counts support this clonotype. The CDR3 coding sequence is TGTGCCAGCAGTGAATCCCGGGACCAACATCAGACTGGCTTAAGCTCCTACGAGCAGTACTTC. Residues: CASSESRDQHQTGLSSYEQYF. This chain connects TRBV25-1 to TRBJ2-7, with D possibly called TRBD1 or TRBD2 (5 bases each). Trimming pared 1 base from V and 0 bases from J, leaving 28 bases between. This CDR3 has 21 amino acids. From germline, CDR1 is MGHDK and CDR2 SYGVNS.

This clonotype was seen more than once but under ten times. The V and J genes are TRBV7-2 and TRBJ1-1; TRBD1 is a possible D gene (6 bases). The V and J ends lost 2 bases and 1 base respectively, with 11 bases between them. This CDR3 contains 15 residues. From germline, CDR1 is SGHTA and CDR2 FQGNSA. The CDR3 loop is CASSLTGRGNTEAFF. CDR3 coding DNA: TGTGCCAGCAGCTTAACAGGGAGGGGGAACACTGAAGCTTTCTTT.

This clonotype was counted at least ten times. This sequence joins TRBV27 and TRBJ2-5; D might be TRBD1 (5 bases). V lost 4 bases to trimming and J lost 5 bases, with 17 bases between them. CDR1 is MNHEY, CDR2 SMNVEV, per germline (reference sequence). This CDR3 region has 15 residues. DNA of the CDR3: TGTGCCAGCAGTTCGGCCTTGGACATCCGGGAGACCCAGTACTTC. The encoded protein is CASSSALDIRETQYF.

The V gene is TRBV10-3, the J gene TRBJ1-1; tentative D call: TRBD1 (6 bases). V was trimmed by 4 bases and J by 6 bases, leaving 9 bases between them. Looked up from germline, CDR1 is ENHRY and CDR2 is SYGVKD. CDR3 length: 12 residues. The CDR3: CAISAGEAEAFF. DNA of the CDR3: TGTGCCATCAGTGCAGGGGAGGCTGAAGCTTTCTTT.

The chain is built from TRBV6-5 and TRBJ1-2; D remains ambiguous. Between the trimmed V and J ends, which lost 2 bases and 3 bases, there was a span of 7 bases. Per germline, CDR1 MNHEY and CDR2 SVGAGI. The CDR3 has 13 amino acids. As DNA, the CDR3 is TGTGCCAGCAGTTACCTAACGGACTATGGCTACACCTTC. Protein product: CASSYLTDYGYTF.

This clonotype was observed at least ten times. Here the CDR3 reads CSARDGTSGIVGEQYF. The CDR3 DNA is TGCAGTGCTAGAGATGGGACTAGCGGGATAGTCGGCGAGCAGTACTTC. V gene TRBV20-1 combines with J gene TRBJ2-7, with TRBD2 identical over 13 bases. In germline, CDR1 is DFQATT, CDR2 SNEGSKA (reference sequence). The CDR3 consists of 16 residues. V lost 0 bases and J lost 6; bases outside the gene matches: 8.

The chain carries TRBV12-3 or TRBV12-4 and TRBJ1-1, with 12 bases lining up with TRBD1. J lost 5 bases, V lost 4 bases, and 5 bases had no gene match. The CDR3 is 15 residues long. The CDR3 nucleotides are TGTGCCAGCAGTTCCGGGACAGGGGGCAGAACTGAAGCTTTCTTT. Protein product: CASSSGTGGRTEAFF.

V and J are TRBV10-2 and TRBJ2-7; TRBD2 matches 8 bases. V was clipped by 3 bases and J by 0 bases; unmatched bases: 4. Germline lookup yields CDR1 WSHSY and CDR2 SAAADI. This CDR3 is 15 amino acids long. CDR3 loop: CASSDSGLASYEQYF. CDR3 coding DNA: TGCGCCAGCAGTGACTCCGGACTAGCCTCCTACGAGCAGTACTTC.

With regard to this clonotype: The germline gene is not matched at one end of the junction; a read error may be the cause. The J gene is TRBJ2-3, the V gene TRBV7-6, with D tentatively TRBD2 (6 bases). CDR1 SGHVS and CDR2 FNYEAQ come from the germline V gene. The CDR3 loop spans 13 amino acids. CDR3 amino acids: CASTFGGGDTQYF. Here the CDR3 DNA reads TGCGCCAGCACCTTCGGAGGAGGGGATACGCAGTATTTT.

The chain couples TRBV19 to TRBJ2-7; D gene ambiguous. The ends were cut back, 0 bases at V and 2 bases at J, with 5 bases in the middle. This CDR3 has 13 amino acids. Germline V gene sequence: CDR1 LNHDA, CDR2 SQIVND (reference sequence). The CDR3 DNA reads TGTGCCAGTAGTATAGACTTACCCTACGAGCAGTACTTC. It codes for CASSIDLPYEQYF.

This clonotype showed up just once. A read error may explain this, as a much larger clone is one base away. This rearrangement joins TRBV7-2 to TRBJ1-3; possibly TRBD1 for D (5 bases). The CDR3 is 15 residues long. Germline CDR1 is SGHTA and CDR2 is FQGNSA. CDR3 nucleotides: TGTGCCAGCAGCCCTCGCCAGGGTAGAGAAAACACCATGTATTTT. Translated, it gives CASSPRQGRENTMYF.

The gene calls are TRBV10-2 and TRBJ2-1, with 8 bases lining up with TRBD1. The germline V gene has CDR1 WSHSY and CDR2 SAAADI. CDR3 length: 14 amino acids. V was pared by 2 bases and J by 7 bases, with 4 bases of the junction left unmatched. This CDR3 is CASSEAGGRNEQFF. Written as DNA, the CDR3 is TGCGCCAGCAGTGAGGCAGGGGGCAGGAATGAGCAGTTCTTC.

The rearrangement joins TRBV6-1 to TRBJ1-1; possible D gene TRBD1, 6 bases. The CDR3 sequence is 14 residues long. With 5 bases removed from V and 3 bases from J, the gap between germline ends came to 13 bases. Germline CDR1 and CDR2: MNHNS and SASEGT. Written as DNA, the CDR3 is TGTGCCAGCAGTCCTCGGGACATAGACACTGAAGCTTTCTTT. This codes for CASSPRDIDTEAFF.

V usage is TRBV10-3 and J usage is TRBJ2-7, with TRBD2 identical over 10 bases. CDR3 length equals 14 residues. The V segment lost 3 bases and the J segment 6 bases; nucleotides outside the gene matches: 5. Per germline, CDR1 ENHRY and CDR2 SYGVKD. Here the CDR3 reads CAISELTSGLEQYF. The CDR3 bases are TGTGCCATCAGTGAATTGACTAGCGGGCTCGAGCAGTACTTC.

Notes on this clonotype: The conserved final phenylalanine or tryptophan is absent from the CDR3, which likely points to a read error. The V gene is TRBV5-5, the J gene TRBJ1-6; possible D gene TRBD1, 5 bases. The CDR3 length is 16 residues. The germline V and J ends were trimmed by 3 bases and 5 bases, with 15 bases remaining between them. Germline CDR1 reads SGHKS; CDR2 reads YYEKEE (reference sequence). For the CDR3, the DNA is TGTGCCAGCAGCTCTTCGGGGGGGGGAAATAATTCACCCCTCCACTCT. It specifies CASSSSGGGNNSPLHS.

This clonotype has a count of ten or more. The V gene is TRBV6-1, the J gene TRBJ2-1; D tentatively reads TRBD1 or TRBD2 (5 bases each). V lost 4 bases to trimming and J lost 6 bases, with 13 bases between them. The CDR3 extends over 14 amino acids. The germline V gene encodes CDR1 MNHNS and CDR2 SASEGT. CDR3 nucleotides: TGTGCCAGCAGTGTCGCGAGGGACCCCAATGAGCAGTTCTTC. It translates to CASSVARDPNEQFF.

The chain recombines TRBV7-2 with TRBJ2-7; D call uncertain. The CDR3 consists of 12 residues. V shed 6 bases and J shed 2 bases, with 8 bases lying between them. CDR1 and CDR2 (germline): SGHTA, FQGNSA. CDR3 region: CASSRTTYEQYF. The CDR3 DNA sequence: TGTGCCAGCAGTCGGACCACCTACGAGCAGTACTTC.